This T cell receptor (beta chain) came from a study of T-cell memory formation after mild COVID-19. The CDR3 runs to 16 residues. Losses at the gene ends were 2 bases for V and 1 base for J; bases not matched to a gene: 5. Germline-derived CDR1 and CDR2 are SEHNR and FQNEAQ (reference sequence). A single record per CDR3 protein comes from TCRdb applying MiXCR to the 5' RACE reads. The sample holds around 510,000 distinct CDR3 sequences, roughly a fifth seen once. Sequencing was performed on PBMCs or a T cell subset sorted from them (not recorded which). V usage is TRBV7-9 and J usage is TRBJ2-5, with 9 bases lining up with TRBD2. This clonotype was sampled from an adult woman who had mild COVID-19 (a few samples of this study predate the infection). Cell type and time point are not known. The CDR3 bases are TGTGCCAGCAGCTTAATTGTAGCGGGGGTCCAAGAGACCCAGTACTTC. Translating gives CASSLIVAGVQETQYF.